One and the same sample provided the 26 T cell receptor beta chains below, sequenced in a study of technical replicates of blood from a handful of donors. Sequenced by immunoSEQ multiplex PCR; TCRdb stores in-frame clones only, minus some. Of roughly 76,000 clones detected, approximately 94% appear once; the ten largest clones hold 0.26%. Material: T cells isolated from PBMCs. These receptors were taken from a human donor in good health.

The CDR3 spells CASSIDWTGGGTEAFF. The CDR3 region has the DNA TGTGCCAGTAGTATAGACTGGACAGGGGGTGGCACTGAAGCTTTCTTT. The V gene is TRBV19, the J gene TRBJ1-1; 10 bases are shared with TRBD1. V trimming: 0 bases; J trimming: 4 bases; junction bases outside the gene matches: 5. There are 16 residues in the CDR3. Germline CDR1 LNHDA, CDR2 SQIVND (reference sequence). Complete variable domain (other parts from reference TRBV19 and TRBJ1-1): DGGITQSPKYLFRKEGQNVTLSCEQNLNHDAMYWYRQDPGQGLRLIYYSQIVNDFQKGDIAEGYSVSREKKESFPLTVTSAQKNPTAFYLCASSIDWTGGGTEAFFGQGTRLTVV.

DNA for the CDR3: TGTGCCAGCAGCCCTGGACAGAAAAGCAATCAGCCCCAGCATTTT. This codes for CASSPGQKSNQPQHF. The chain employs TRBV7-9 and TRBJ1-5, with a weak D call TRBD1 (6 bases). The germline V and J ends were trimmed by 5 bases and 1 base, with 12 bases remaining between them. The CDR3 is made up of 15 amino acids. The germline CDR1 and CDR2 sequences are SEHNR and FQNEAQ (reference sequence).

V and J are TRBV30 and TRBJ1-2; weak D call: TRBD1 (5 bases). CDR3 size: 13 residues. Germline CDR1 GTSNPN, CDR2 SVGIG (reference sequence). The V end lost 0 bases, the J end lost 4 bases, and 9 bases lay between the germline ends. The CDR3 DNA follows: TGTGCCTGGAGTGTGTCAGGGTTCTATGGCTACACCTTC. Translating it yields CAWSVSGFYGYTF.

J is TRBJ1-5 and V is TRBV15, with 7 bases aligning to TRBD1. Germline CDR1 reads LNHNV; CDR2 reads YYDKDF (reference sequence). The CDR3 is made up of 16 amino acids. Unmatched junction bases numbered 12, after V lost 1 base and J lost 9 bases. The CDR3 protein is CATSRVRTGLEGPQHF. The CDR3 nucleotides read TGTGCCACCAGCAGAGTCCGGACAGGACTCGAGGGGCCCCAGCATTTT.

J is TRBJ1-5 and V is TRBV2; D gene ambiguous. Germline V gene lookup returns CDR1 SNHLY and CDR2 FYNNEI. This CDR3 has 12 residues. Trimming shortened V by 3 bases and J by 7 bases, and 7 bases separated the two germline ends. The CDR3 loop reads CASSDEGQPQHF. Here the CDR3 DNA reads TGTGCCAGCAGTGACGAGGGACAGCCCCAGCATTTT.

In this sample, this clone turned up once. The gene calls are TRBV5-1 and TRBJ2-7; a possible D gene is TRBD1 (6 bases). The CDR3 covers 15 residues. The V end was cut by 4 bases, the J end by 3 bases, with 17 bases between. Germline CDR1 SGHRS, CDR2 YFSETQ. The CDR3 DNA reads TGCGCCAGCAGCCCCCATGGAACAGGGCGCTACGAGCAGTACTTC. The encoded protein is CASSPHGTGRYEQYF.

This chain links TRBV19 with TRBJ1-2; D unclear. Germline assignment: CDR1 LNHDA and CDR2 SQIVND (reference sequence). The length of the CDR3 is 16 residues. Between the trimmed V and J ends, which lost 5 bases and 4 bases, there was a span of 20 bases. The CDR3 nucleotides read TGTGCCAGTAGTGTGGTGGCGGGGTCTCCAAGCTATGGCTACACCTTC. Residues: CASSVVAGSPSYGYTF.

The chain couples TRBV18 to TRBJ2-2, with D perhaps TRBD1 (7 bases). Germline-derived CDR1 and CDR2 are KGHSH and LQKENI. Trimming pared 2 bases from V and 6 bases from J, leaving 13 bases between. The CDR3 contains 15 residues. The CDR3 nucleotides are TGTGCCAGCTCACCAATACAGGGGAGGTCCGGGGAGCTGTTTTTT. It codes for CASSPIQGRSGELFF.

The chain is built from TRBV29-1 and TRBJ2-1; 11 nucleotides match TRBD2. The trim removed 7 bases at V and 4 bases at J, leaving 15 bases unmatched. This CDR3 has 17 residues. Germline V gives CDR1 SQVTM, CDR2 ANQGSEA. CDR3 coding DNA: TGCAGCGCTTCCCACCACATTAGCGGGGGGGATTACAATGAGCAGTTCTTC. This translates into CSASHHISGGDYNEQFF.

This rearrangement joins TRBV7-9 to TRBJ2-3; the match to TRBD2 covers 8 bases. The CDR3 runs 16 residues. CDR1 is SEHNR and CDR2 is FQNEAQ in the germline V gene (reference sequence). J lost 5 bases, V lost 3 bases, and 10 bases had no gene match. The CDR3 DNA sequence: TGTGCCAGCAGCTTCGGTGGAGCGGGAGCGGGAGATACGCAGTATTTT. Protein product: CASSFGGAGAGDTQYF.

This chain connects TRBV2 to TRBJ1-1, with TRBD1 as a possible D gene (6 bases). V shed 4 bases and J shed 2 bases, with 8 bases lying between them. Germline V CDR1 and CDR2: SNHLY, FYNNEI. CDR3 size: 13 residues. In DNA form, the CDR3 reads TGTGCCAGCAGTGCGGACAGAAACACTGAAGCTTTCTTT. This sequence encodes CASSADRNTEAFF. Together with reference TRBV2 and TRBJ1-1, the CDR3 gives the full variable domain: EPEVTQTPSHQVTQMGQEVILRCVPISNHLYFYWYRQILGQKVEFLVSFYNNEISEKSEIFDDQFSVERPDGSNFTLKIRSTKLEDSAMYFCASSADRNTEAFFGQGTRLTVV.

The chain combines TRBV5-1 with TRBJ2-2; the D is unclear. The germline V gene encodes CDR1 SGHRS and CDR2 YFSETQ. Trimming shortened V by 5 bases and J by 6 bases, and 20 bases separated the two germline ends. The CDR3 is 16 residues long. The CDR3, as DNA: TGCGCCAGCAGTCTTCAGAACACCCCGGGTTCCGGGGAGCTGTTTTTT. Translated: CASSLQNTPGSGELFF.

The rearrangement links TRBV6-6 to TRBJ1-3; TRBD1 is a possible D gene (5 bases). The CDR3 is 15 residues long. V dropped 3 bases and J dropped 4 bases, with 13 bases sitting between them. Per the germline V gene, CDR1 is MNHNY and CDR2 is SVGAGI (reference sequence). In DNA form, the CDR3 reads TGTGCCAGCAGTTATGTGGTGGGGGGGGGAAACACCATATATTTT. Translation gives CASSYVVGGGNTIYF.

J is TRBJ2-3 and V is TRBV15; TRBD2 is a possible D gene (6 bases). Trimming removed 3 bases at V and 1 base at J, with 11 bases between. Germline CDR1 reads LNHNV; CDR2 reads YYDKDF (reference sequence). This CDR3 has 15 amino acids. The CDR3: CATSRGLGGTDTQYF. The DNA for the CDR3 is TGTGCCACCAGCAGGGGACTTGGGGGCACAGATACGCAGTATTTT.

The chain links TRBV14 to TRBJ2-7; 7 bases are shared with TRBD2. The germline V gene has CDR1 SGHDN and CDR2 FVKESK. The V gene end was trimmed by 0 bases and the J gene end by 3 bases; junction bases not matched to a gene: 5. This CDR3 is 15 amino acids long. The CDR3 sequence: CASSQDLSGIYEQYF. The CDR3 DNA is TGTGCCAGCAGCCAAGATCTAAGCGGGATCTACGAGCAGTACTTC.

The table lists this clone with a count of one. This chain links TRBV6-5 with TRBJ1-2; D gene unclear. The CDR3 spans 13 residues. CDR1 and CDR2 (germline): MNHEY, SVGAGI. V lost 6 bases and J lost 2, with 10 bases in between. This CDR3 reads CASRSTTNYGYTF. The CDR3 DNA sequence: TGTGCCAGCAGATCTACTACAAACTATGGCTACACCTTC.

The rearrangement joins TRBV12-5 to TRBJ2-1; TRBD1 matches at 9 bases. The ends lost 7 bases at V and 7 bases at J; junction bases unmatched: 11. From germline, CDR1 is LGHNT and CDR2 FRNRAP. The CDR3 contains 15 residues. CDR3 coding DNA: TGTGCTAGTGCCCGATGGGACAGGGATCGGAATGAGCAGTTCTTC. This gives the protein CASARWDRDRNEQFF.

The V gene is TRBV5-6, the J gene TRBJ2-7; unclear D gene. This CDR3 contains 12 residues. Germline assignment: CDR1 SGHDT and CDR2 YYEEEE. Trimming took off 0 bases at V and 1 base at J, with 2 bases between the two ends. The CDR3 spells CASSLVSYEQYF. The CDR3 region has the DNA TGTGCCAGCAGCTTGGTATCCTACGAGCAGTACTTC.

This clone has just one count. The CDR3 here is CAWSPGRGTTDTQYF. The CDR3 DNA sequence: TGTGCCTGGAGCCCCGGCAGGGGGACAACAGATACGCAGTATTTT. This rearrangement joins TRBV30 to TRBJ2-3; 7 bases are shared with TRBD1. J lost 3 bases, V lost 3 bases, and 9 bases had no gene match. CDR1 and CDR2 from the germline V gene are GTSNPN and SVGIG (reference sequence). The CDR3 runs to 15 residues. Together with reference TRBV30 and TRBJ2-3, the CDR3 gives the full variable domain: SQTIHQWPATLVQPVGSPLSLECTVEGTSNPNLYWYRQAAGRGLQLLFYSVGIGQISSEVPQNLSASRPQDRQFILSSKKLLLSDSGFYLCAWSPGRGTTDTQYFGPGTRLTVL.

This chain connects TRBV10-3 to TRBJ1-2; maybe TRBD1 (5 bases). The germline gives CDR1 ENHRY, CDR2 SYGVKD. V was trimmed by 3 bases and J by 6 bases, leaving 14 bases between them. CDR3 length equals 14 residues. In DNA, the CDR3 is TGTGCCATCAGTGACCAGGGAAAGACGGATGGCTACACCTTC. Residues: CAISDQGKTDGYTF.

The CDR3 here is CASIQGQLNTEAFF. CDR3 sequence (DNA): TGTGCCAGCATACAGGGACAGCTGAACACTGAAGCTTTCTTT. This chain joins TRBV11-2 and TRBJ1-1; 7 bases are a match to TRBD1. CDR3 length: 14 residues. V was clipped by 7 bases and J by 0 bases; unmatched bases: 5. Germline V gives CDR1 SGHAT, CDR2 FQNNGV.

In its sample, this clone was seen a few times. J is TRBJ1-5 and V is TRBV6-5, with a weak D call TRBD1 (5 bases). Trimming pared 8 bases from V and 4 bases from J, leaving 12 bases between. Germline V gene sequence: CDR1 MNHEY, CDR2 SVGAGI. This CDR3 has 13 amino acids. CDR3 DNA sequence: TGTGCCAGCCAGGGCGTCCGAAATCAGCCCCAGCATTTT. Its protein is CASQGVRNQPQHF.

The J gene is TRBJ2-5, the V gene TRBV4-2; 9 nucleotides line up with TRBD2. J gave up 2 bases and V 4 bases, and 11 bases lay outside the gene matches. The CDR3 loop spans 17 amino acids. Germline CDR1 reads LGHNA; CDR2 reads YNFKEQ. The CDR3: CASSRGAGGPGQETQYF. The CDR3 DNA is TGTGCCAGCAGCCGGGGCGCGGGAGGGCCGGGGCAAGAGACCCAGTACTTC.

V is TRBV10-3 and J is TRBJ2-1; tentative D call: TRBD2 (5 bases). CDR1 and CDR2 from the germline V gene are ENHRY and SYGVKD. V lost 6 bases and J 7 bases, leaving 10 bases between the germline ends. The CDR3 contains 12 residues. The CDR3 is CAISTRSNEQFF. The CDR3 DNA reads TGTGCCATCAGCACTAGAAGTAATGAGCAGTTCTTC.

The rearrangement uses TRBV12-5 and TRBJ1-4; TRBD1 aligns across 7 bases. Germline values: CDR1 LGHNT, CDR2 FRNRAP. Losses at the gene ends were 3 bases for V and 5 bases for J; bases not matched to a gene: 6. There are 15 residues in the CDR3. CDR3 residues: CASGLGTATNEKLFF. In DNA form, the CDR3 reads TGTGCTAGTGGTTTAGGGACAGCTACAAATGAAAAACTGTTTTTT.

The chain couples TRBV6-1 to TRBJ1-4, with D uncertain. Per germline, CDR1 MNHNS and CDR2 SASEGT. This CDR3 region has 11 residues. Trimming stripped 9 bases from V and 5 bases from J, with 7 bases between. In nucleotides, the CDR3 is TGTGCCAGTAGAGAGAATGAAAAACTGTTTTTT. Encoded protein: CASRENEKLFF.